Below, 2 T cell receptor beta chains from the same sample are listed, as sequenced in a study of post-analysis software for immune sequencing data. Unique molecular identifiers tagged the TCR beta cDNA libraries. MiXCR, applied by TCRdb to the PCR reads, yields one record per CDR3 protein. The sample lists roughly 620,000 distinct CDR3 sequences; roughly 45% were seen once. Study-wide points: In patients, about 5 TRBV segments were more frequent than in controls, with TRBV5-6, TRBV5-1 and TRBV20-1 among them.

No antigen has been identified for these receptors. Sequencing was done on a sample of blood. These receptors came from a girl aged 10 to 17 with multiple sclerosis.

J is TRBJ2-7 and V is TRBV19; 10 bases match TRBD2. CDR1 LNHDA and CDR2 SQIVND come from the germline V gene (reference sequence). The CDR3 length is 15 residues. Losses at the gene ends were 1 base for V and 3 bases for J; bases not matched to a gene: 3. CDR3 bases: TGTGCCAGTAGTATAGTCGTAGCGGGAGGCTACGAGCAGTACTTC. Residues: CASSIVVAGGYEQYF.

CDR3 sequence (DNA): TGCAGTGGGGGACCAACCAACAATGAGCAGTACTTC. Translated: CSGGPTNNEQYF. V is TRBV20-1 and J is TRBJ2-5, with D perhaps being TRBD1 or TRBD2 (5 bases each). CDR1 DFQATT and CDR2 SNEGSKA come from the germline V gene (reference sequence). The CDR3 runs to 12 residues. V was cut by 7 bases and J by 11 bases, with 20 bases left in between.